The 13 T cell receptor beta chains given below trace back to one sample, sequenced in a study of blood T cell repertoires in COVID-19. Assay: immunoSEQ multiplex PCR; the TCRdb copy retains only in-frame clones and omits some. Seen here are approximately 400,000 clones, roughly nine tenths observed once, and the top ten hold 0.8% to 0.9%. The sequencing input was PBMCs or T cells enriched from blood (not recorded which). These receptors all come from a woman aged 35 to 49 who had been exposed to COVID-19.

The chain recombines TRBV5-1 with TRBJ1-2, with TRBD1 matching 9 bases. V trimming: 8 bases; J trimming: 5 bases; junction bases outside the gene matches: 10. This CDR3 region has 14 residues. Germline V lookup: CDR1 SGHRS, CDR2 YFSETQ. The CDR3, as DNA: TGCGCCAGTTCACAAGGGACAGGGCTTTATGGCTACACCTTC. Translated, it gives CASSQGTGLYGYTF.

The chain joins TRBV7-9 to TRBJ2-5; tentatively, D is TRBD2 (6 bases). The germline CDR1 and CDR2 sequences are SEHNR and FQNEAQ (reference sequence). This CDR3 comprises 14 residues. V lost 0 bases and J lost 1, with 6 bases in between. CDR3 sequence (DNA): TGTGCCAGCAGCTTAGCGGGGGGCCAAGAGACCCAGTACTTC. It yields the protein CASSLAGGQETQYF.

The chain links TRBV24-1 to TRBJ1-5; TRBD1 is a possible D gene (5 bases). Germline CDR1 is KGHDR and CDR2 is SFDVKD. This CDR3 comprises 16 residues. Trimming pared 5 bases from V and 4 bases from J, leaving 17 bases between. The CDR3: CATSALRDFFNQPQHF. CDR3 coding DNA: TGTGCCACCAGTGCCTTAAGGGACTTTTTTAATCAGCCCCAGCATTTT.

CDR3 residues: CSVRTAPNEQFF. In DNA form, the CDR3 reads TGCAGCGTTCGGACAGCTCCCAATGAGCAGTTCTTC. V gene TRBV29-1 combines with J gene TRBJ2-1, with a possible D match to TRBD1 (6 bases). CDR3 size: 12 residues. V was shortened by 5 bases and J by 6 bases, with 11 bases between the two germline ends. Per germline, CDR1 SQVTM and CDR2 ANQGSEA.

The chain couples TRBV2 to TRBJ1-5, with a tentative D call TRBD1 (5 bases). Per germline, CDR1 SNHLY and CDR2 FYNNEI. CDR3 length: 12 residues. V was clipped by 6 bases and J by 8 bases, with 11 bases between them. The CDR3 sequence: CASSQGPEPQHF. The DNA for the CDR3 is TGTGCCAGCAGCCAGGGTCCCGAGCCCCAGCATTTT.

The V and J genes are TRBV21-1 and TRBJ1-5. TRBV21-1 is recorded as a pseudogene. This CDR3 is built from 16 residues. The CDR3 spells CASSKVGGNRNQPQHF. The CDR3 DNA follows: TGTGCCAGCAGCAAAGTCGGGGGGAATAGGAATCAGCCCCAGCATTTT.

The table lists this clone with many counts. The CDR3 loop reads CASTTGEDYGYTF. CDR3 coding DNA: TGTGCCAGCACCACAGGGGAAGACTATGGCTACACCTTC. V gene TRBV2 combines with J gene TRBJ1-2; 7 bases agree with TRBD1. With 7 bases clipped from V and 3 bases from J, the junction kept 5 bases outside the gene matches. In germline, CDR1 is SNHLY, CDR2 FYNNEI. The CDR3 is 13 amino acids.

This chain joins TRBV12-5 and TRBJ2-3, with D perhaps matching TRBD2 (5 bases). V was cut by 5 bases and J by 3 bases, with 18 bases left in between. CDR3 length equals 16 residues. Germline-derived CDR1 and CDR2 are LGHNT and FRNRAP. This CDR3 is CASGPPQVGVTDTQYF. The CDR3 nucleotides read TGTGCTAGTGGTCCCCCTCAGGTGGGAGTAACAGATACGCAGTATTTT.

This chain uses TRBV2 with TRBJ2-1, with 8 bases fitting TRBD2. The CDR3 sequence is 14 residues long. The V and J ends lost 8 bases and 4 bases, in that order; junction bases with no gene match: 7. CDR1 is SNHLY and CDR2 is FYNNEI in the germline V gene. DNA of the CDR3: TGTGCCAGCGCTTTACGGGGGGGTTACAATGAGCAGTTCTTC. It translates to CASALRGGYNEQFF. Looking up the rest from reference TRBV2 and TRBJ2-1 gives the full variable domain: EPEVTQTPSHQVTQMGQEVILRCVPISNHLYFYWYRQILGQKVEFLVSFYNNEISEKSEIFDDQFSVERPDGSNFTLKIRSTKLEDSAMYFCASALRGGYNEQFFGPGTRLTVL.

J is TRBJ2-1 and V is TRBV15; TRBD2 agrees at 9 bases. With 0 bases clipped from V and 0 bases from J, the junction kept 9 bases outside the gene matches. The length of the CDR3 is 19 residues. The germline V gene encodes CDR1 LNHNV and CDR2 YYDKDF (reference sequence). The CDR3 DNA is TGTGCCACCAGCAGAGATCCCGGGAGCGGGGGGAGCTCCTACAATGAGCAGTTCTTC. Translating gives CATSRDPGSGGSSYNEQFF.

The chain couples TRBV9 to TRBJ2-2, with a possible D match to TRBD2 (6 bases). Germline-derived CDR1 and CDR2 are SGDLS and YYNGEE. The CDR3 is made up of 15 amino acids. The V end was cut by 0 bases, the J end by 7 bases, with 13 bases between. CDR3 sequence: CASSVVSGSGGELFF. Written as DNA, the CDR3 is TGTGCCAGCAGCGTAGTATCCGGGAGTGGCGGGGAGCTGTTTTTT.

The chain has TRBV3-1 (or the pseudogene TRBV3-2) and TRBJ2-7; 7 positions match TRBD2. Germline V gene data show CDR1 as LGHDT and CDR2 as YNNKEL (reference sequence). J gave up 3 bases and V 4 bases, and 3 bases lay outside the gene matches. The CDR3 runs to 13 residues. CDR3 bases: TGTGCCAGCAGCCGAGCGGGAAACTACGAGCAGTACTTC. Translated: CASSRAGNYEQYF.

The chain combines TRBV6-6 with TRBJ1-4; D ambiguous. There are 16 residues in the CDR3. V lost 4 bases and J lost 6, with 18 bases in between. Germline CDR1 MNHNY, CDR2 SVGAGI (reference sequence). The CDR3 coding sequence is TGTGCCAGCAGTTCGGGGAGGAGGGCGCCAGATGAAAAACTGTTTTTT. Its translation: CASSSGRRAPDEKLFF.